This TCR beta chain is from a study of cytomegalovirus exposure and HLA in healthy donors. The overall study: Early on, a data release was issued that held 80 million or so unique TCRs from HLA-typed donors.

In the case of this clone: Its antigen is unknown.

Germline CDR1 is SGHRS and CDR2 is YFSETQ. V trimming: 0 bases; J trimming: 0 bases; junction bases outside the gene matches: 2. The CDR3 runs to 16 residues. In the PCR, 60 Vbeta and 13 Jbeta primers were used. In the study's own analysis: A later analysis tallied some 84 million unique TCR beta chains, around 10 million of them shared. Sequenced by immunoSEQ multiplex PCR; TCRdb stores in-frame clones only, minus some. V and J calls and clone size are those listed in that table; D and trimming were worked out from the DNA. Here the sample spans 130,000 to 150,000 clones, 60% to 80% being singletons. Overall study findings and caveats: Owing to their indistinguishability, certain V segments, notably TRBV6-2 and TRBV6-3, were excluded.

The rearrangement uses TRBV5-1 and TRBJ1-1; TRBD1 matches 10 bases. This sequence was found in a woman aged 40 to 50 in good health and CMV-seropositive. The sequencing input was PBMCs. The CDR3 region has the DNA TGCGCCAGCAGCTTGGCGGGACAGGGGCTGAACACTGAAGCTTTCTTT. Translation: CASSLAGQGLNTEAFF.